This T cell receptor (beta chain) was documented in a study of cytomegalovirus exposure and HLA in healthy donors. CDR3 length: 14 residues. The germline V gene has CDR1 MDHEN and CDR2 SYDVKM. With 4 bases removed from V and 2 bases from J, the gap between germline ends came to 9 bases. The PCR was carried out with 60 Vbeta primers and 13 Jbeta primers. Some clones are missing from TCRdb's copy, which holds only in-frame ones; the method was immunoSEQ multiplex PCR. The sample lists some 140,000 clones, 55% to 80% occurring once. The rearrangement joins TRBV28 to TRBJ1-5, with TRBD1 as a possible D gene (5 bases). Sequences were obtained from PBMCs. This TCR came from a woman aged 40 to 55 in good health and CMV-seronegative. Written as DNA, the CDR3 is TGTGCCAGCAGTTCAGGGTATGGCAATCAGCCCCAGCATTTT. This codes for CASSSGYGNQPQHF.